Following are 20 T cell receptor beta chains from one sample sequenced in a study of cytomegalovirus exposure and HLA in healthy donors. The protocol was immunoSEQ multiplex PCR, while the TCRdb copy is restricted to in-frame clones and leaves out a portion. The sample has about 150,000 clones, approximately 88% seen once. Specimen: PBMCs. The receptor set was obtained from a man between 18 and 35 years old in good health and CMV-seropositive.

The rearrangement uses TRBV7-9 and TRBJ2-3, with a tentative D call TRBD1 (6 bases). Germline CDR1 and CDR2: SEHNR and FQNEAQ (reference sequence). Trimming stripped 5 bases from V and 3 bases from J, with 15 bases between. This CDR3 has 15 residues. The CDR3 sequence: CASSRDISGTDTQYF. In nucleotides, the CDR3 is TGTGCCAGCAGCCGGGACATATCAGGGACAGATACGCAGTATTTT.

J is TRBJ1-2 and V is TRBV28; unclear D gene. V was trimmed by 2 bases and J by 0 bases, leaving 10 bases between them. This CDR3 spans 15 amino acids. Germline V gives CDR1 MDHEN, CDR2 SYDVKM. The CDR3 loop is CASSLGPPSNYGYTF. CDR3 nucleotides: TGTGCCAGCAGTTTAGGCCCGCCTTCTAACTATGGCTACACCTTC.

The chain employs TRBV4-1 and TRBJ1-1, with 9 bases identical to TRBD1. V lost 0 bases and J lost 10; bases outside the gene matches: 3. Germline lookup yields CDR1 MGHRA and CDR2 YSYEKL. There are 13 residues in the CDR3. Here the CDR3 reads CASSQETGGRAFF. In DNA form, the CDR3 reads TGCGCCAGCAGCCAAGAGACAGGGGGTCGAGCTTTCTTT.

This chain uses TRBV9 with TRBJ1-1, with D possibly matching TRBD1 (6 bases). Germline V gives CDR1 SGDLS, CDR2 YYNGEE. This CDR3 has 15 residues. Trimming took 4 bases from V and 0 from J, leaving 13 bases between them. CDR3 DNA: TGTGCCAGCAGCCCCAGACAGGCCATGAACACTGAAGCTTTCTTT. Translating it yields CASSPRQAMNTEAFF. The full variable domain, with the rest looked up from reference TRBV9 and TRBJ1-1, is DSGVTQTPKHLITATGQRVTLRCSPRSGDLSVYWYQQSLDQGLQFLIQYYNGEERAKGNILERFSAQQFPDLHSELNLSSLELGDSALYFCASSPRQAMNTEAFFGQGTRLTVV.

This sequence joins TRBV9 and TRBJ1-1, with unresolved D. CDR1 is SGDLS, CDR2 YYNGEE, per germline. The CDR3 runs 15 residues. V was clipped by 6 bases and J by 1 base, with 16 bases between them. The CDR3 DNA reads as TGTGCCAGCACCAACATCGGGGTTGGGAACACTGAAGCTTTCTTT. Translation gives CASTNIGVGNTEAFF.

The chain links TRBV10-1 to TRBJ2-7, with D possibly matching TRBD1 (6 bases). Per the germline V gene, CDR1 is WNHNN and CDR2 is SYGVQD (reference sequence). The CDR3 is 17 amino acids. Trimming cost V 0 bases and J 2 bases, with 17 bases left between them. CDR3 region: CASSESLTGLDTYEQYF. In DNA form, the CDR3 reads TGCGCCAGCAGTGAGTCCCTGACAGGACTCGACACCTACGAGCAGTACTTC.

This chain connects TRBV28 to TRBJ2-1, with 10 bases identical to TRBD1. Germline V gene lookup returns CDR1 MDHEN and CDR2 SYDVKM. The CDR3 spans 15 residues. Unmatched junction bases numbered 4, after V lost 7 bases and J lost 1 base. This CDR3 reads CASNGQGDSYNEQFF. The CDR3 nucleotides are TGTGCCAGCAATGGACAGGGGGATTCCTACAATGAGCAGTTCTTC.

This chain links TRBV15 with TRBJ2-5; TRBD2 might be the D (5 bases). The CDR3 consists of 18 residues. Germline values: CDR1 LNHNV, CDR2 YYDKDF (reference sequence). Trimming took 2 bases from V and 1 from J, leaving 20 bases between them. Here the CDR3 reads CATSRHTPLRGSQETQYF. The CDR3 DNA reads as TGTGCCACCAGCAGACATACCCCTCTTCGGGGTAGCCAAGAGACCCAGTACTTC.

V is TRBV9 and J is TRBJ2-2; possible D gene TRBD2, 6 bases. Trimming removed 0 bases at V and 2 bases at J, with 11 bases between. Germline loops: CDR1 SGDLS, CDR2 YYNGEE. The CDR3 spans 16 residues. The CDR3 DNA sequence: TGTGCCAGCAGCGTAGGGGGAGGACAAAACACCGGGGAGCTGTTTTTT. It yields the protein CASSVGGGQNTGELFF.

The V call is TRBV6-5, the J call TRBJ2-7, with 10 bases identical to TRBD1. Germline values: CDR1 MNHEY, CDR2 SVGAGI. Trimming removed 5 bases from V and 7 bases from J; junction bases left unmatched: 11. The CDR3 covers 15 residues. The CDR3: CASSVGQGKMWEQYF. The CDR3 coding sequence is TGTGCCAGCAGTGTGGGACAGGGGAAGATGTGGGAGCAGTACTTC.

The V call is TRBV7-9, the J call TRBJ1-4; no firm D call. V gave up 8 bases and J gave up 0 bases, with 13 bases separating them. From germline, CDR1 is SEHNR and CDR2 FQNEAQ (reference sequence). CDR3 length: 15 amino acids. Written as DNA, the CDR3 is TGTGCCAGCGCCCCTGAGGGAGCAACTAATGAAAAACTGTTTTTT. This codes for CASAPEGATNEKLFF.

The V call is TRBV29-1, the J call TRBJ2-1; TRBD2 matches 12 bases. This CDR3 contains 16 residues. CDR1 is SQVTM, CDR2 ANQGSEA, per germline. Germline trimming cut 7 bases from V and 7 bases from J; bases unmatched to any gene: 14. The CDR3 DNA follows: TGCAGCGCAGTACCAAACCTAGCGGGGGGGAGGAATGAGCAGTTCTTC. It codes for CSAVPNLAGGRNEQFF.

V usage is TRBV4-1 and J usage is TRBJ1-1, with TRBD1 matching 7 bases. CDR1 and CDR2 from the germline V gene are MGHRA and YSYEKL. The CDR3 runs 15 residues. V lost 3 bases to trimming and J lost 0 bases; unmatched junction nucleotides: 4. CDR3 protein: CASSHRQGLNTEAFF. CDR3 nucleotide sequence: TGCGCCAGCAGCCACAGACAGGGTTTGAACACTGAAGCTTTCTTT.

CDR3 protein: CASSPPGLRHNEQFF. Here the CDR3 DNA reads TGTGCCAGTAGTCCCCCGGGACTACGGCACAATGAGCAGTTCTTC. This chain uses TRBV19 with TRBJ2-1, with 7 bases fitting TRBD2. Losses at the gene ends were 5 bases for V and 5 bases for J; bases not matched to a gene: 9. This CDR3 has 15 residues. CDR1 is LNHDA and CDR2 is SQIVND in the germline V gene (reference sequence).

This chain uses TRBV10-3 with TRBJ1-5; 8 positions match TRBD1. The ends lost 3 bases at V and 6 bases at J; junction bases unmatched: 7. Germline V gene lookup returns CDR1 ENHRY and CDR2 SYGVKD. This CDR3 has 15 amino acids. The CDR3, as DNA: TGTGCCATCAGTGAACACCAGGGGGCGATTCAGCCCCAGCATTTT. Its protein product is CAISEHQGAIQPQHF.

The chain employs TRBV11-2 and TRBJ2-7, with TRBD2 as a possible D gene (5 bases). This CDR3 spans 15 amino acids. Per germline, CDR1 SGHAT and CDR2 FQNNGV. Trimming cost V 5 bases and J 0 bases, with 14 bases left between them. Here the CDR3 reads CASSLRVRVSYEQYF. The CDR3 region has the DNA TGTGCCAGCAGCCTCCGGGTGCGGGTCTCCTACGAGCAGTACTTC.

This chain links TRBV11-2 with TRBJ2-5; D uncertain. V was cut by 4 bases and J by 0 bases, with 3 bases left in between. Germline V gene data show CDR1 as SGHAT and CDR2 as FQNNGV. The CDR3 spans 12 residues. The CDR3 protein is CASSSDQETQYF. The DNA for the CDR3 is TGTGCCAGCAGCTCGGACCAAGAGACCCAGTACTTC.

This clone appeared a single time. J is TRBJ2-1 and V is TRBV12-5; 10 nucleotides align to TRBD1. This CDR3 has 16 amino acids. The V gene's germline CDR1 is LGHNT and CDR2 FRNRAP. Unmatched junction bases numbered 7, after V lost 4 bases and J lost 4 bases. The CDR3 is CASGSKPGQGYNEQFF. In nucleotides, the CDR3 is TGTGCTAGTGGTTCTAAGCCGGGACAGGGGTACAATGAGCAGTTCTTC. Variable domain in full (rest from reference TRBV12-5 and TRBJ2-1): DARVTQTPRHKVTEMGQEVTMRCQPILGHNTVFWYRQTMMQGLELLAYFRNRAPLDDSGMPKDRFSAEMPDATLATLKIQPSEPRDSAVYFCASGSKPGQGYNEQFFGPGTRLTVL.

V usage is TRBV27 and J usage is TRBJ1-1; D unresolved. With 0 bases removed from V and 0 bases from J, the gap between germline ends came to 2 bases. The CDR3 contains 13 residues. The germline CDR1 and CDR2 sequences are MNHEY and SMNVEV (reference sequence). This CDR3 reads CASSLSVNTEAFF. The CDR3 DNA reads TGTGCCAGCAGTTTATCCGTGAACACTGAAGCTTTCTTT.

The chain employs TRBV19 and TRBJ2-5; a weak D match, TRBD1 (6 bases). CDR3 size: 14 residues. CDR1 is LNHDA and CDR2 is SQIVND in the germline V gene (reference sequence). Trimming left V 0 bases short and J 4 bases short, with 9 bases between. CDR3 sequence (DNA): TGTGCCAGTAGTATAGATCCAGGGGTAGAGACCCAGTACTTC. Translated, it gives CASSIDPGVETQYF.